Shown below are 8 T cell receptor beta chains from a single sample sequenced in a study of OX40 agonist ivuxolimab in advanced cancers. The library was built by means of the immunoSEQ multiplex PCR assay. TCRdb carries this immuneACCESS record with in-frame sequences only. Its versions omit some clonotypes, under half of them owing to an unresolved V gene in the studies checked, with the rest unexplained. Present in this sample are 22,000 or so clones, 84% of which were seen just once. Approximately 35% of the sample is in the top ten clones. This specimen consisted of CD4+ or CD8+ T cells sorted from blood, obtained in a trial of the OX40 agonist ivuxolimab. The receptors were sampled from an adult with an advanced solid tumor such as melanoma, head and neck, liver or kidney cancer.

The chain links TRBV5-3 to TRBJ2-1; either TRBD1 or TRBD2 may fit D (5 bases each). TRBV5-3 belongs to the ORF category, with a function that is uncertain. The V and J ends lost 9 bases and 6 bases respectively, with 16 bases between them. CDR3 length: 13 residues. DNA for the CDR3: TGTGCCACCCTATGGGGGTGTCTCAATGAGCAGTTCTTC. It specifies CATLWGCLNEQFF.

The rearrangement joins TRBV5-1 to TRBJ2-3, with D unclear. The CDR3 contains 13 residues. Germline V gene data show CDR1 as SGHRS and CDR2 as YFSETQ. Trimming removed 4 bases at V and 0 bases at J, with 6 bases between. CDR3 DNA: TGCGCCAGCAGCGGATCTAGCACAGATACGCAGTATTTT. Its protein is CASSGSSTDTQYF.

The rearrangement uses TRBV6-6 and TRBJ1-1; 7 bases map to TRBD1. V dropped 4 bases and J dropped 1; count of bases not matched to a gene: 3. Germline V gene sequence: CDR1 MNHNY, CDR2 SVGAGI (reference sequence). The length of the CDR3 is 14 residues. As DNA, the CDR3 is TGTGCCAGCAGTTGGGGACAGCCGAACACTGAAGCTTTCTTT. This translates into CASSWGQPNTEAFF.

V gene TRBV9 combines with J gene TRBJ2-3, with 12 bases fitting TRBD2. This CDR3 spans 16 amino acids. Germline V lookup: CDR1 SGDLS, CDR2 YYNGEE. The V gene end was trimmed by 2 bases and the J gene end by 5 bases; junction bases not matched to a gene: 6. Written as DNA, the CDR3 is TGTGCCAGCAGCGTTTCTAGCGGGAGGGCCCAAGATACGCAGTATTTT. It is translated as CASSVSSGRAQDTQYF.

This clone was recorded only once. Here the CDR3 DNA reads TGTGCCAGTAGTTGGGGGAGTCCCGGGGAGCTGTTTTTT. As protein: CASSWGSPGELFF. V and J are TRBV19 and TRBJ2-2; D is possibly TRBD1 or TRBD2 (5 bases each). The V and J ends lost 5 bases and 6 bases respectively, with 10 bases between them. CDR3 size: 13 residues. Germline V gives CDR1 LNHDA, CDR2 SQIVND (reference sequence).

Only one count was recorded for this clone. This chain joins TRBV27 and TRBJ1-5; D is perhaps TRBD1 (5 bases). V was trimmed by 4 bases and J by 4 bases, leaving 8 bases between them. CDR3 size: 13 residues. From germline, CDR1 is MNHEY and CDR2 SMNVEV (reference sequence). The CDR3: CASSSSGNQPQHF. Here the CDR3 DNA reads TGTGCCAGCAGTTCCTCAGGGAATCAGCCCCAGCATTTT.

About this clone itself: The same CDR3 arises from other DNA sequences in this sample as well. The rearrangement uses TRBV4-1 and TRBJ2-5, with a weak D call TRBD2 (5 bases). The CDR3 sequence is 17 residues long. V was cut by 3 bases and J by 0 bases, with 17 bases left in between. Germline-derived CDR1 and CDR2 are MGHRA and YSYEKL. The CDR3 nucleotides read TGCGCCAGCAGCCAGGAAATTAATAGCGCGTACCAAGAGACCCAGTACTTC. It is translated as CASSQEINSAYQETQYF.

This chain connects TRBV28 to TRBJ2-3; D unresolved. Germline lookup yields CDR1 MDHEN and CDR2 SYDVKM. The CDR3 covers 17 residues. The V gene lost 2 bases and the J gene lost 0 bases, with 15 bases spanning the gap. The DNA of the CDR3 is TGTGCCAGCAGTTTAGCCCTTAGCAGAACTAGCACAGATACGCAGTATTTT. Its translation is CASSLALSRTSTDTQYF.